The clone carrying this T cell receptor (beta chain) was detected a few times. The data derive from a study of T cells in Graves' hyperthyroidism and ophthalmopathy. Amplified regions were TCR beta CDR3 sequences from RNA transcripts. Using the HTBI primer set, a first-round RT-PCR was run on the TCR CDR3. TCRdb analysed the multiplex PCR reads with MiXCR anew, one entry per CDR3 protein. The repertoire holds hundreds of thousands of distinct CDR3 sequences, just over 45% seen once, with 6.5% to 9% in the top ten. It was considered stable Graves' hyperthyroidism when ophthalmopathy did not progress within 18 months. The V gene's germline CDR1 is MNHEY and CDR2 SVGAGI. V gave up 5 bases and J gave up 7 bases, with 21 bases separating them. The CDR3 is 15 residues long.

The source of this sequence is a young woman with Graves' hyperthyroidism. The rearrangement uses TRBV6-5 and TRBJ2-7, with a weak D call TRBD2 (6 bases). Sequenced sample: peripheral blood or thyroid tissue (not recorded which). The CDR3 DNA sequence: TGTGCCAGCAGTCCCCGGACTACAGTAGCGTGGGAGCAGTACTTC. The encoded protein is CASSPRTTVAWEQYF.